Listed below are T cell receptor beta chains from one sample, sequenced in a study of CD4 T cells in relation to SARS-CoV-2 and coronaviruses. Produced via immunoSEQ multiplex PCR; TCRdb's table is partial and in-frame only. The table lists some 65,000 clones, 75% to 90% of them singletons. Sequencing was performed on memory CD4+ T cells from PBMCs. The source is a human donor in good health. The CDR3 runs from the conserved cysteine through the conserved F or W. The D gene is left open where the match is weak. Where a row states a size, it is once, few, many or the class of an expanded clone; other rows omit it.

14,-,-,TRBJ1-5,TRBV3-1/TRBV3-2,CASSQGTGEGPQHF,TGTGCCAGCAGCCAAGGGACGGGAGAGGGGCCCCAGCATTTT
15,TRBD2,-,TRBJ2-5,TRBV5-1,CASSTGLAGGETQYF,TGCGCCAGCAGCACAGGACTAGCGGGGGGGGAGACCCAGTACTTC
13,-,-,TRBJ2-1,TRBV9,CASSGQGLQEQFF,TGTGCCAGCAGCGGACAGGGACTCCAGGAGCAGTTCTTC
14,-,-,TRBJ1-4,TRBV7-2,CASSLGVVGEKLFF,TGTGCCAGCAGCTTAGGTGTGGTCGGGGAAAAACTGTTTTTT
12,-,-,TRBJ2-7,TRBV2,CASSLASYEQYF,TGTGCCAGCAGTCTCGCCTCCTACGAGCAGTACTTC
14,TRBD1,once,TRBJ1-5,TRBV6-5,CASSTETGNQPQHF,TGTGCCAGCAGTACGGAGACAGGGAATCAGCCCCAGCATTTT
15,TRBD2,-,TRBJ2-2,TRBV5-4,CASSSRTSGTGELFF,TGTGCCAGCAGCTCTCGGACTAGCGGTACCGGGGAGCTGTTTTTT
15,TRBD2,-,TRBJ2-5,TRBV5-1,CASRIISGGQETQYF,TGCGCCAGCAGAATTATCAGCGGGGGCCAAGAGACCCAGTACTTC
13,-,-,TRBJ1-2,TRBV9,CASSVGSNYGYTF,TGTGCCAGCAGCGTAGGGTCGAACTATGGCTACACCTTC
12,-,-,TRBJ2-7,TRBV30,CAWGGVSYEQYF,TGTGCCTGGGGAGGGGTCTCCTACGAGCAGTACTTC
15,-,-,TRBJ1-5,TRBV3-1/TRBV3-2,CASSPRRASGQPQHF,TGTGCCAGCAGCCCCCGCAGGGCCTCTGGTCAGCCCCAGCATTTT
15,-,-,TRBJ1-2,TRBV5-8,CASSLAGGAGYGYTF,TGTGCCAGCAGCTTGGCTGGGGGCGCAGGGTATGGCTACACCTTC
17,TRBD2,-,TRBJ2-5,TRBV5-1,CASSLGLSSGREETQYF,TGCGCCAGCAGCTTGGGGCTTTCTAGCGGGAGAGAGGAGACCCAGTACTTC
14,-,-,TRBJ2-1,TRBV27,CASRGTRGDNEQFF,TGTGCCAGCAGAGGCACCAGGGGGGACAATGAGCAGTTCTTC
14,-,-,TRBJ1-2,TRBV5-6,CASSLVTQGHGYTF,TGTGCCAGCAGCTTGGTAACCCAGGGGCATGGCTACACCTTC
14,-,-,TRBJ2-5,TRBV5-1,CASSLAAHQETQYF,TGCGCCAGCAGCTTGGCGGCCCACCAAGAGACCCAGTACTTC
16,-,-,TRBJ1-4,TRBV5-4,CASSLGFRDANEKLFF,TGTGCCAGCAGCTTGGGTTTCCGGGACGCTAATGAAAAACTGTTTTTT
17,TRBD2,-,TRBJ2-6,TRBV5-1,CASTGTSVTSGANVLTF,TGCGCCAGCACCGGGACTAGCGTAACTTCTGGGGCCAACGTCCTGACTTTC
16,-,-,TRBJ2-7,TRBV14,CASSARWGGGLYEQYF,TGTGCCAGCAGCGCCCGGTGGGGAGGGGGACTCTACGAGCAGTACTTC
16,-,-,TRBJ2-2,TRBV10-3,CAISEITGTLPGELFF,TGTGCCATCAGCGAGATTACAGGGACACTGCCCGGGGAGCTGTTTTTT
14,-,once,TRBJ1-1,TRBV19,CASSPPRRDTEAFF,TGTGCCAGTAGTCCCCCGCGCAGGGACACTGAAGCTTTCTTT
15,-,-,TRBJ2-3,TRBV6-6,CASSWSYRGTDTQYF,TGTGCCAGCAGCTGGAGCTACAGGGGCACAGATACGCAGTATTTT
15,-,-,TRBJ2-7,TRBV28,CASSLWDRSINEQYF,TGTGCCAGCAGTTTATGGGACAGAAGTATCAACGAGCAGTACTTC
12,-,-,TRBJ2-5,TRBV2,CASSGGRQTQYF,TGTGCCAGCAGTGGAGGGCGTCAGACCCAGTACTTC
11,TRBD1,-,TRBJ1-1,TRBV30,CAGGQEAEAFF,TGTGCCGGAGGACAGGAGGCTGAAGCTTTCTTT
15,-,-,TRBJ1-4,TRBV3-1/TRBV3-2,CASSQAQGTNEKLFF,TGTGCCAGCAGCCAAGCACAGGGAACTAATGAAAAACTGTTTTTT
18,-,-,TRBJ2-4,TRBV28,CASSFDGSSTLAKNIQYF,TGTGCCAGCAGTTTTGACGGGTCCTCAACTTTAGCCAAAAACATTCAGTACTTC
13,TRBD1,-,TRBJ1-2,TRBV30,CAWSAGQNYGYTF,TGTGCCTGGAGTGCGGGACAGAACTATGGCTACACCTTC
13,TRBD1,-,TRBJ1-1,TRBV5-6,CASSLTGGTEAFF,TGTGCCAGCAGCTTGACAGGGGGCACTGAAGCTTTCTTT
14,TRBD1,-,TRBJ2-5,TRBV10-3,CATHRQGEGETQYF,TGTGCCACGCACAGACAGGGCGAGGGAGAGACCCAGTACTTC
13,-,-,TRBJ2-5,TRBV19,CASSIVGGETQYF,TGTGCCAGTAGTATAGTGGGGGGTGAGACCCAGTACTTC
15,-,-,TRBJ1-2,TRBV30,CAWSVQMGAAYGYTF,TGTGCCTGGAGTGTACAAATGGGGGCCGCATATGGCTACACCTTC
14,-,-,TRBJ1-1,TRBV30,CAWSVLGSTTEAFF,TGTGCCTGGAGTGTACTAGGGTCGACCACTGAAGCTTTCTTT
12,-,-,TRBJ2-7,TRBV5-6,CASSLRNYEQYF,TGTGCCAGCAGCTTGAGGAACTACGAGCAGTACTTC
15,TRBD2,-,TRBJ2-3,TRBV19,CASHHSGGFTDTQYF,TGTGCCAGTCACCATAGCGGGGGGTTCACAGATACGCAGTATTTT
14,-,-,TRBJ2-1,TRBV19,CASSQQGRLNEQFF,TGTGCCAGTAGTCAACAGGGTCGCCTAAATGAGCAGTTCTTC
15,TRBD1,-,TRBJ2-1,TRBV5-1,CASSTGQGGYNEQFF,TGCGCCAGCAGCACCGGACAGGGGGGGTACAATGAGCAGTTCTTC
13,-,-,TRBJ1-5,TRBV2,CASRGGLRQPQHF,TGTGCCAGCAGGGGGGGGCTGAGGCAGCCCCAGCATTTT
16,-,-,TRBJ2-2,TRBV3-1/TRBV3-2,CASSQYSGEITGELFF,TGTGCCAGCAGCCAATATAGTGGGGAAATTACCGGGGAGCTGTTTTTT
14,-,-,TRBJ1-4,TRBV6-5,CASSYGQGNEKLFF,TGTGCCAGCAGTTACGGGCAGGGGAATGAAAAACTGTTTTTT
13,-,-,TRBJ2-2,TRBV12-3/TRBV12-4,CASSLAGTGELFF,TGTGCCAGCAGTTTAGCTGGGACCGGGGAGCTGTTTTTT
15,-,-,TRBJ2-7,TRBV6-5,CASSYPGMGRNEQYF,TGTGCCAGCAGTTATCCTGGGATGGGGAGGAACGAGCAGTACTTC